The 5 T cell receptor beta chains below come from one sample, sequenced in a study of blood T cell repertoires in COVID-19. Profiled with immunoSEQ multiplex PCR; TCRdb holds only in-frame clones, not every one. Of around 140,000 clones detected, 75% to 90% appear once; the ten largest clones hold less than 45%. Sequencing was performed on peripheral blood. Receptor source: a man between 50 and 59 years old who had recovered from COVID-19.

The J gene is TRBJ1-6, the V gene TRBV7-8, with 7 bases that match TRBD1. Germline-derived CDR1 and CDR2 are SGHVS and FQNEAQ. V lost 5 bases to trimming and J lost 9 bases; unmatched junction nucleotides: 4. This CDR3 has 13 amino acids. The CDR3 DNA reads as TGTGCCAGCAGCCGAAGGGACAGTTCACCCCTCCACTTT. Translating gives CASSRRDSSPLHF.

This chain joins TRBV11-3 and TRBJ1-3; D not resolved. Germline values: CDR1 SGHNT, CDR2 YENEEA. There are 17 residues in the CDR3. Trimming took 4 bases from V and 0 from J, leaving 16 bases between them. CDR3 residues: CASSSGRRSGSGNTIYF. The CDR3 DNA sequence: TGTGCCAGCAGCTCCGGTCGAAGGAGTGGCTCTGGAAACACCATATATTTT.

The gene calls are TRBV10-3 and TRBJ2-2; D not resolved. The CDR3 runs to 12 residues. The V gene's germline CDR1 is ENHRY and CDR2 SYGVKD. Trimming removed 10 bases from V and 1 base from J, with 7 bases in between. CDR3 in amino acids: CATRQNTGELFF. CDR3 DNA sequence: TGTGCCACCAGACAGAACACCGGGGAGCTGTTTTTT.

This clone showed up just once. CDR3: CASSYGLAGSYEQYF. CDR3 nucleotide sequence: TGTGCCAGCAGTTATGGACTAGCGGGTTCCTACGAGCAGTACTTC. J is TRBJ2-7 and V is TRBV6-5; 11 bases are a match to TRBD2. V shed 3 bases and J 1 base; nucleotides not matched to a gene: 2. This CDR3 has 15 residues. Germline V gives CDR1 MNHEY, CDR2 SVGAGI.

CDR3 nucleotide sequence: TGTGCCAGCAGCTTGGGCACGGGGGAGACCCAGTACTTC. Translated: CASSLGTGETQYF. V gene TRBV5-4 combines with J gene TRBJ2-5; D possibly corresponds to TRBD2 (5 bases). This CDR3 comprises 13 residues. V lost 0 bases and J 5 bases, leaving 8 bases between the germline ends. Looked up from germline, CDR1 is SGHNT and CDR2 is YYREEE (reference sequence).